This T cell receptor (beta chain) was retrieved from a study of T cells after yellow fever vaccination (dated by TCRdb to between 2019 and 2020). Broadly, across the study: The SMART-Seq v4 Ultra Low Input RNA kit was used to prepare libraries from fractions with low cell numbers. To follow T-cell clones before and after primary and booster YFV17D yellow fever vaccination, bulk TCR alpha and beta repertoires were sequenced over time. Two healthy male donors, one aged 18 to 30 and one aged 30 to 39 years, were included in the cohort. Blood samples were taken at several timepoints before and after primary and secondary immunization, and bulk PBMC replicates and cell subsets were isolated. Broader findings and caveats from the paper: After the booster, most of the clones that had expanded following primary vaccination were detected again (about 95% of CD4 and 85% to 90% of CD8), which suggests that memory was broadly maintained. A small fraction of clonotypes appeared in both the CD4 and CD8 compartments, likely as a result of convergent recombination. The secondary T-cell response was weaker than the primary response but faster, peaking on day 5 instead of day 15. Because only two donors were included in the study, the extent to which the findings can be generalized is limited. FACS-sorted repertoires could contain abundant contaminating clonotypes from the bulk population, so computational filtering was required.

TCR cDNA was synthesized by 5'RACE template switching, through which a universal primer site and unique molecular identifiers were introduced. Priming of cDNA synthesis was performed from both the TCR alpha and TCR beta constant segments. Libraries were amplified in two PCR steps, with sample barcodes and sequencing adapters added in the second step. Sequencing of the libraries was done on either Illumina HiSeq 2500 (2x100 bp) or NovaSeq (2x150 bp). In the authors' own workflow: Reads were demultiplexed and collapsed into UMI consensus sequences with MIGEC, and V(D)J alignment was performed with MiXCR. Clonotypes responding to the vaccine were identified with edgeR on replicate PBMC samples, with the criteria of FDR below 0.01 and a log2 fold change above 5 up to day 15. Each bulk clonotype was labeled CD4 or CD8 based on which sequenced repertoire, CD4 or CD8, contained the clonotype at higher abundance. TCRdb applied fastp at Q25 and MiXCR to the public reads, then kept only in-frame beta chains. Under each unique CDR3 protein, matching rows form one entry showing the most common genes and DNA. Clone size and V and J calls follow TCRdb, not the original study. Here the sample has roughly 74,000 distinct CDR3 sequences; more than 5.5% occur a single time. In total, the top ten clones hold roughly a third of the sample.

CDR1 and CDR2 are drawn from the germline V gene (reference sequence): SGHNT, YYREEE. V is cut back by 0 bases and J by 3 bases, with 4 bases in the junction unmatched. The CDR3 sequence holds 16 residues, the cysteine and phenylalanine included. The retained sequence is limited to the CDR3, 48 bases, with the frame set at the first base. Comments on this clonotype: There is no known antigen for this receptor. The sample holds no much larger clone one base away, and base qualities are not on file.

Sample treatment or condition, as interpreted from the label and publication: live attenuated yellow fever vaccine strain. PBMCs were isolated from peripheral blood using a standard Ficoll-Paque protocol. CD4 and CD8 T-cell fractions were isolated with Dynabeads CD4 and CD8 positive selection kits. RNA was extracted with TriZol from bulk PBMCs, CD4 and CD8 fractions, and dextramer-positive and dextramer-negative fractions. The chain was built from TRBV5-4 and TRBJ2-5, with 11 bases aligning to TRBD1. Sequencing was performed on CD8+ T cells sorted from PBMCs, taken about 5 days after the first yellow fever vaccination. This TCR was sampled from a man between 18 and 29 years old who received the YFV17D yellow fever vaccine. CDR3 reads: CASSLGRDRGEETQYF. The DNA sequence is TGTGCCAGCAGCTTGGGCCGGGACAGGGGGGAAGAGACCCAGTACTTC.